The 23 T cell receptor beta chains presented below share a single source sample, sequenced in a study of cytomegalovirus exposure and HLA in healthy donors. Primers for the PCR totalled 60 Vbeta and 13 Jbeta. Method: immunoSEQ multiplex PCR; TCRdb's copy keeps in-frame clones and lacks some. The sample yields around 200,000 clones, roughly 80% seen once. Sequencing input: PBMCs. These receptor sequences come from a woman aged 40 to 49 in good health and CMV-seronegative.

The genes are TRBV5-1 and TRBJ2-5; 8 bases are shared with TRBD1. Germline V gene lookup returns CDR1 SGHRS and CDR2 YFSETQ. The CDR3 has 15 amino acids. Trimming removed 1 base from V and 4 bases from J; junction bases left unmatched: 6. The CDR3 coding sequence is TGCGCCAGCAGCTTGATGGACAGGGTAGGAGAGACCCAGTACTTC. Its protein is CASSLMDRVGETQYF.

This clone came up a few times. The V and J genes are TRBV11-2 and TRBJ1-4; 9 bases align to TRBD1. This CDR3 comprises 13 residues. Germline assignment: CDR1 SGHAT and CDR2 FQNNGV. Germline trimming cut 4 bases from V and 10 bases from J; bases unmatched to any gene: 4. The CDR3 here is CASSSRQGGKLFF. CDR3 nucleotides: TGTGCCAGCAGCTCTCGACAGGGGGGAAAACTGTTTTTT.

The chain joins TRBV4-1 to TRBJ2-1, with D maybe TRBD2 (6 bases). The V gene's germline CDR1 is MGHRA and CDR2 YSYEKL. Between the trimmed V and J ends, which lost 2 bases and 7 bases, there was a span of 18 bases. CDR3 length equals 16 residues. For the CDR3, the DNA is TGCGCCAGCAGCCAATTAACCCTAGCGCCTTATAATGAGCAGTTCTTC. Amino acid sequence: CASSQLTLAPYNEQFF.

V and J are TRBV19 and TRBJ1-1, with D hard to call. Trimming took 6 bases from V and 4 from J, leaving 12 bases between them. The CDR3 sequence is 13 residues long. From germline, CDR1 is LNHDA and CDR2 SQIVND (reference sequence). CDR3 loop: CASSNRGVTEAFF. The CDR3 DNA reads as TGTGCCAGTAGCAATCGCGGGGTCACTGAAGCTTTCTTT.

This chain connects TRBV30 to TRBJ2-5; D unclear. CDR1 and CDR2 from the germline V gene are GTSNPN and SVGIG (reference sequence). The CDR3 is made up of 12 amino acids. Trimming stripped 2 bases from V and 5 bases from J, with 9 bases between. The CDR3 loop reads CAWSSSGETQYF. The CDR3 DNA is TGTGCCTGGAGTAGTTCCGGGGAGACCCAGTACTTC.

The CDR3 protein is CASRRWQGDSPLHF. CDR3 coding DNA: TGTGCCAGCAGGAGGTGGCAGGGGGATTCACCCCTCCACTTT. The chain uses TRBV2 and TRBJ1-6, with TRBD1 identical over 7 bases. The trim removed 6 bases at V and 8 bases at J, leaving 7 bases unmatched. The CDR3 consists of 14 residues. Germline values: CDR1 SNHLY, CDR2 FYNNEI.

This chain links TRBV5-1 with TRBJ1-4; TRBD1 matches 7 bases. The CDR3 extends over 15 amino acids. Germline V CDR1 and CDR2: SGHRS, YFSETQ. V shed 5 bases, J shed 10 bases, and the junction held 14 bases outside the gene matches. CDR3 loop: CASSLTAFDRAKLFF. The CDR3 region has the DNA TGCGCCAGCAGTTTGACCGCTTTTGACAGGGCAAAACTGTTTTTT.

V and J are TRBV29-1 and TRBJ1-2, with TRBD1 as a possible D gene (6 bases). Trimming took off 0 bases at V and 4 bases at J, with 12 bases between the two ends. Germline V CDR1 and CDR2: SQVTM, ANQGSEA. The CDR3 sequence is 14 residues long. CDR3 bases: TGCAGCGTTGAAGATCGGGGGGGCGCCTATGGCTACACCTTC. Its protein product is CSVEDRGGAYGYTF.

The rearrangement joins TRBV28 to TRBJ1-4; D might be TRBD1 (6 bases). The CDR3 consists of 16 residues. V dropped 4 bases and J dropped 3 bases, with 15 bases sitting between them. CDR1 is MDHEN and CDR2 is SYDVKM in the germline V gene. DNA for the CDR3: TGTGCCAGCAGTTCTATGGGGGCGCGGGCTAATGAAAAACTGTTTTTT. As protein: CASSSMGARANEKLFF. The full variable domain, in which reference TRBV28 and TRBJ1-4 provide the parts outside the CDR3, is DVKVTQSSRYLVKRTGEKVFLECVQDMDHENMFWYRQDPGLGLRLIYFSYDVKMKEKGDIPEGYSVSREKKERFSLILESASTNQTSMYLCASSSMGARANEKLFFGSGTQLSVL.

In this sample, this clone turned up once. The CDR3 here is CASNRGGAGQGAPNTEAFF. CDR3 in DNA: TGCGCCAGCAATCGGGGGGGAGCGGGACAGGGGGCCCCGAACACTGAAGCTTTCTTT. The chain employs TRBV10-1 and TRBJ1-1, with 12 bases lining up with TRBD1. V trimming: 7 bases; J trimming: 1 base; junction bases outside the gene matches: 16. This CDR3 is 19 amino acids long. Germline-derived CDR1 and CDR2 are WNHNN and SYGVQD (reference sequence).

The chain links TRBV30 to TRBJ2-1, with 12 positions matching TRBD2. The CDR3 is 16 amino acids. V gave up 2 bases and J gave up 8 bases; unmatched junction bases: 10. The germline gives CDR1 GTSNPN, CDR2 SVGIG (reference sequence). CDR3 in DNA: TGTGCCTGGAGTAGGGGACTAGCGGGTAGGGTAGATGAGCAGTTCTTC. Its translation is CAWSRGLAGRVDEQFF.

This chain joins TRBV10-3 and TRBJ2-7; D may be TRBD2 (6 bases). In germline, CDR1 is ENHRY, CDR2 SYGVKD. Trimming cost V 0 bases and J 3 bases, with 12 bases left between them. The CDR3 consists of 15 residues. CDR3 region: CAISESTRQNYEQYF. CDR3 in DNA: TGTGCCATCAGTGAGTCGACTAGACAGAACTACGAGCAGTACTTC.

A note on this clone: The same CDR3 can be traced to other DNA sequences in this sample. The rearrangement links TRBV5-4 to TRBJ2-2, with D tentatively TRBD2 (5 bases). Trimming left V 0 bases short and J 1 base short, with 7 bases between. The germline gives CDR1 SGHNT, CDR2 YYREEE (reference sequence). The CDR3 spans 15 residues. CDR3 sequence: CASSLVGGNTGELFF. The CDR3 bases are TGTGCCAGCAGCTTGGTCGGAGGGAACACCGGGGAGCTGTTTTTT.

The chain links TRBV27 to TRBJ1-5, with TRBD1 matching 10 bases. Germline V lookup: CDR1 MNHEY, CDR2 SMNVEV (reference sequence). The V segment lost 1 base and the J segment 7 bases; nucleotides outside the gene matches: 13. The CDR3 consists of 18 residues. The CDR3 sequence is CASSLYGTGAQWGQPQHF. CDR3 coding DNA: TGTGCCAGCAGTTTATACGGGACAGGGGCCCAATGGGGGCAGCCCCAGCATTTT.

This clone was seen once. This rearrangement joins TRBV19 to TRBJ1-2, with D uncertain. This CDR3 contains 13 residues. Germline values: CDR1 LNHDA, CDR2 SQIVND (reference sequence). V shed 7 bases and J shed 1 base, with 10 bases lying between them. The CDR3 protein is CASTRGINYGYTF. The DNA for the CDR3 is TGTGCCAGTACGCGGGGAATTAACTATGGCTACACCTTC.

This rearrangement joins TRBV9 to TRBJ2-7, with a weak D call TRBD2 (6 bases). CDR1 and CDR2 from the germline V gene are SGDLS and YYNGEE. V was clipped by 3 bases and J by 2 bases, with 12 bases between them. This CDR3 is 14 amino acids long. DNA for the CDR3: TGTGCCAGCAGCGCGGGGACTGGACCCTACGAGCAGTACTTC. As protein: CASSAGTGPYEQYF. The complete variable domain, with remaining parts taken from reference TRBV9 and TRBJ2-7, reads DSGVTQTPKHLITATGQRVTLRCSPRSGDLSVYWYQQSLDQGLQFLIQYYNGEERAKGNILERFSAQQFPDLHSELNLSSLELGDSALYFCASSAGTGPYEQYFGPGTRLTVT.

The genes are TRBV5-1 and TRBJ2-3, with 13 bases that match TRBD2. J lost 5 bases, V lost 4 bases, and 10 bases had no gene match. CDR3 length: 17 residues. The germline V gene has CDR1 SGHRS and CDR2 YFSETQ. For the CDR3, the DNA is TGCGCCAGCAGCCGTATAACTAGCGGGAGGGCCCTAGATACGCAGTATTTT. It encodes CASSRITSGRALDTQYF.

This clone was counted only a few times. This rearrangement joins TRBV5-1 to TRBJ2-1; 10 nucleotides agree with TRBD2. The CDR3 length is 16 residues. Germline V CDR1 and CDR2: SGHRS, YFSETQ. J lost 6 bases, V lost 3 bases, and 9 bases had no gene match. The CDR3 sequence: CASSWEGTSVGNEQFF. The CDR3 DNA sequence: TGCGCCAGCAGCTGGGAAGGGACTAGCGTAGGCAATGAGCAGTTCTTC.

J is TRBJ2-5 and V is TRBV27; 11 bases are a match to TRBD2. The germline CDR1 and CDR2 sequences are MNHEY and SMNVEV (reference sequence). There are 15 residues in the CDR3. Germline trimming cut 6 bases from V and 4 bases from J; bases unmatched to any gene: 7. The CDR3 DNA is TGTGCCAGCAGAAACCGACTAGCGGGAACAGAGACCCAGTACTTC. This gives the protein CASRNRLAGTETQYF.

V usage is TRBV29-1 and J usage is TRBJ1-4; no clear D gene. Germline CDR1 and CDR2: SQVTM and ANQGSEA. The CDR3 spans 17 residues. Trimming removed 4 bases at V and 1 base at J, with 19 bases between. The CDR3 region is CSVASGSGSGTNEKLFF. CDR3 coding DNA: TGCAGCGTTGCGTCTGGGTCCGGGAGTGGAACTAATGAAAAACTGTTTTTT.

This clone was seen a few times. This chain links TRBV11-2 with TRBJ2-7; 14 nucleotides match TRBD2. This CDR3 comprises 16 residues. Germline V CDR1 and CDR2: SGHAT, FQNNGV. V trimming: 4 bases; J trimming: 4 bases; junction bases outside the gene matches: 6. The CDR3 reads CASSSPGTSGSYEQYF. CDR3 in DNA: TGTGCCAGCAGCTCCCCCGGGACTAGCGGGAGTTACGAGCAGTACTTC.

The CDR3: CASTADRVRSYEQYF. The CDR3 nucleotides read TGTGCCAGCACCGCGGACAGGGTGAGGTCCTACGAGCAGTACTTC. This chain connects TRBV28 to TRBJ2-7, with 8 bases identical to TRBD1. Germline CDR1 and CDR2: MDHEN and SYDVKM. V lost 7 bases, J lost 1 base, and 9 bases stayed unmatched. This CDR3 is built from 15 residues. Looking up the rest from reference TRBV28 and TRBJ2-7 gives the full variable domain: DVKVTQSSRYLVKRTGEKVFLECVQDMDHENMFWYRQDPGLGLRLIYFSYDVKMKEKGDIPEGYSVSREKKERFSLILESASTNQTSMYLCASTADRVRSYEQYFGPGTRLTVT.

CDR3 amino acids: CASSVDLTGEAFF. CDR3 sequence (DNA): TGTGCCAGCAGCGTAGATTTAACGGGTGAAGCTTTCTTT. This chain joins TRBV9 and TRBJ1-1, with D unclear. CDR3 size: 13 residues. CDR1 SGDLS and CDR2 YYNGEE come from the germline V gene. Trimming pared 0 bases from V and 7 bases from J, leaving 10 bases between.